The next 29 T cell receptor beta chains were all read from a single sample in a study of blood T cell repertoires in COVID-19. Measured with immunoSEQ multiplex PCR; TCRdb has only the in-frame clones, and not every one. Counted here are about 200,000 clones, 80% to 90% occurring once; the ten biggest clones make up 3.5% to 4%. Source material: PBMCs or T cells enriched from blood (not recorded which). Every receptor here comes from a woman aged 40 to 50 with acute COVID-19.

This clone was counted a single time. The V call is TRBV28, the J call TRBJ1-5; TRBD1 agrees at 7 bases. The CDR3 has 16 residues. The germline CDR1 and CDR2 sequences are MDHEN and SYDVKM. The junction had 8 bases not matched to a gene; V was cut back by 5 bases and J by 1 base. The CDR3: CASSQGGAGSNQPQHF. DNA of the CDR3: TGTGCCAGCAGTCAGGGGGGCGCGGGGAGCAATCAGCCCCAGCATTTT.

The chain links TRBV28 to TRBJ1-3; the match to TRBD1 covers 8 bases. Germline V gene lookup returns CDR1 MDHEN and CDR2 SYDVKM. The trim removed 8 bases at V and 4 bases at J, leaving 13 bases unmatched. This CDR3 has 16 residues. CDR3 sequence: CASGQGGSFSGNTIYF. The CDR3 DNA reads as TGTGCCAGCGGACAGGGAGGTTCTTTTTCGGGAAACACCATATATTTT.

CDR3 nucleotides: TGCGCCAGCAGCTTGGTACAGGCATCCTACGAGCAGTACTTC. This gives the protein CASSLVQASYEQYF. The chain links TRBV5-1 to TRBJ2-7, with TRBD1 as a possible D gene (5 bases). V dropped 0 bases and J dropped 1 base, with 8 bases sitting between them. The CDR3 is made up of 14 amino acids. Germline CDR1 is SGHRS and CDR2 is YFSETQ.

The gene calls are TRBV5-1 and TRBJ2-2; TRBD1 matches at 8 bases. Losses at the gene ends were 2 bases for V and 4 bases for J; bases not matched to a gene: 4. CDR1 and CDR2 from the germline V gene are SGHRS and YFSETQ. The CDR3 has 15 residues. For the CDR3, the DNA is TGCGCCAGCAGCTTCCGGACAGGGAGCACCGGGGAGCTGTTTTTT. It is translated as CASSFRTGSTGELFF.

The chain employs TRBV30 and TRBJ2-5, with D possibly matching TRBD1 (6 bases). Trimming shortened V by 3 bases and J by 7 bases, and 9 bases separated the two germline ends. The CDR3 covers 11 residues. Per germline, CDR1 GTSNPN and CDR2 SVGIG (reference sequence). The DNA of the CDR3 is TGTGCCTGGAGAAGAGGGGGGACCCAGTACTTC. It yields the protein CAWRRGGTQYF. The variable domain in full, with the rest retrieved from reference TRBV30 and TRBJ2-5, is SQTIHQWPATLVQPVGSPLSLECTVEGTSNPNLYWYRQAAGRGLQLLFYSVGIGQISSEVPQNLSASRPQDRQFILSSKKLLLSDSGFYLCAWRRGGTQYFGPGTRLLVL.

This clone was detected once. V usage is TRBV2 and J usage is TRBJ1-5; 7 positions agree with TRBD1. CDR3 length: 14 amino acids. Germline CDR1 and CDR2: SNHLY and FYNNEI. J gave up 5 bases and V 7 bases, and 8 bases lay outside the gene matches. The CDR3 bases are TGTGCCAGCACTAAAGGGGGCGAGTATCAGCCCCAGCATTTT. Protein product: CASTKGGEYQPQHF.

The chain carries TRBV18 and TRBJ1-2, with 9 bases lining up with TRBD1. Trimming removed 0 bases from V and 4 bases from J; junction bases left unmatched: 12. Germline V CDR1 and CDR2: KGHSH, LQKENI. The CDR3 extends over 18 amino acids. The CDR3 protein is CASSPPTPGDREVYGYTF. CDR3 DNA: TGTGCCAGCTCACCACCGACACCTGGGGACAGGGAAGTCTATGGCTACACCTTC.

V is TRBV7-9 and J is TRBJ2-6; 9 nucleotides agree with TRBD1. The CDR3 contains 19 residues. The junction had 17 bases not matched to a gene; V was cut back by 8 bases and J by 3 bases. Germline V CDR1 and CDR2: SEHNR, FQNEAQ (reference sequence). Here the CDR3 DNA reads TGTGCCAGCGCCCCGATCCCGGGACAGGGTATTGGTGGGGCCAACGTCCTGACTTTC. Translating it yields CASAPIPGQGIGGANVLTF.

This clone was counted many times. V gene TRBV7-9 combines with J gene TRBJ1-1; 9 nucleotides line up with TRBD1. Per the germline V gene, CDR1 is SEHNR and CDR2 is FQNEAQ (reference sequence). V shed 7 bases, J shed 1 base, and the junction held 4 bases outside the gene matches. The length of the CDR3 is 14 residues. The CDR3 loop is CASTEGQGNTEAFF. CDR3 DNA sequence: TGTGCCAGCACCGAGGGACAGGGGAACACTGAAGCTTTCTTT.

V gene TRBV7-9 combines with J gene TRBJ2-1, with 7 nucleotides matching TRBD1. Germline loops: CDR1 SEHNR, CDR2 FQNEAQ (reference sequence). The CDR3 has 17 residues. V lost 5 bases to trimming and J lost 0 bases; unmatched junction nucleotides: 10. The CDR3 sequence: CASSPGLWDSSYNEQFF. CDR3 DNA: TGTGCCAGCAGCCCAGGGCTTTGGGACAGCTCCTACAATGAGCAGTTCTTC.

J is TRBJ1-2 and V is TRBV28; 9 bases agree with TRBD1. Looked up from germline, CDR1 is MDHEN and CDR2 is SYDVKM. J gave up 8 bases and V 7 bases, and 14 bases lay outside the gene matches. The CDR3 loop spans 15 amino acids. The CDR3 spells CASTSPGQGVRGYTF. The CDR3 DNA reads TGTGCCAGCACTTCACCGGGACAGGGAGTTAGGGGCTACACCTTC.

This chain connects TRBV4-1 to TRBJ2-2; the match to TRBD2 covers 7 bases. The germline V gene encodes CDR1 MGHRA and CDR2 YSYEKL. This CDR3 has 16 residues. V trimming: 1 base; J trimming: 4 bases; junction bases outside the gene matches: 6. This CDR3 is CASSQVAGEGTGELFF. CDR3 DNA sequence: TGCGCCAGCAGCCAAGTGGCGGGAGAGGGCACCGGGGAGCTGTTTTTT.

The chain has TRBV9 and TRBJ1-2; 9 bases match TRBD1. V lost 4 bases to trimming and J lost 2 bases; unmatched junction nucleotides: 6. The CDR3 has 15 residues. Per germline, CDR1 SGDLS and CDR2 YYNGEE. The CDR3 sequence is CASSSRDRANYGYTF. The CDR3 nucleotides are TGTGCCAGCAGCTCCCGGGACAGGGCCAACTATGGCTACACCTTC.

The chain has TRBV19 and TRBJ2-2; D ambiguous. CDR1 is LNHDA, CDR2 SQIVND, per germline (reference sequence). V shed 4 bases and J shed 7 bases, with 13 bases lying between them. The CDR3 has 14 amino acids. CDR3 loop: CASSRTRDIGELFF. Written as DNA, the CDR3 is TGTGCCAGTAGTAGAACGCGCGACATCGGGGAGCTGTTTTTT.

V and J are TRBV2 and TRBJ1-2; unclear D gene. The CDR3 extends over 13 amino acids. The germline CDR1 and CDR2 sequences are SNHLY and FYNNEI. V shed 5 bases and J shed 2 bases, with 9 bases lying between them. DNA of the CDR3: TGTGCCAGCAGTTATGCAGGCAACTATGGCTACACCTTC. Its translation: CASSYAGNYGYTF.

This clone was detected once. CDR3 DNA sequence: TGTGCCAGTAGTATGACCGGGACAGGTTACACTGAAGCTTTCTTT. Protein sequence: CASSMTGTGYTEAFF. The chain carries TRBV19 and TRBJ1-1; TRBD1 matches at 8 bases. The trim removed 3 bases at V and 3 bases at J, leaving 6 bases unmatched. The V gene's germline CDR1 is LNHDA and CDR2 SQIVND (reference sequence). CDR3 length equals 15 residues.

This clone was counted a single time. The V and J genes are TRBV5-1 and TRBJ1-3; D gene ambiguous. Germline V gene lookup returns CDR1 SGHRS and CDR2 YFSETQ. V dropped 0 bases and J dropped 3 bases, with 16 bases sitting between them. CDR3 length: 17 amino acids. The CDR3 sequence: CASSLVGRGSYGNTIYF. Here the CDR3 DNA reads TGCGCCAGCAGCTTGGTAGGGCGGGGTTCGTATGGAAACACCATATATTTT.

The chain employs TRBV2 and TRBJ2-2, with TRBD2 matching 13 bases. The CDR3 consists of 19 residues. V lost 5 bases to trimming and J lost 6 bases; unmatched junction nucleotides: 15. Per the germline V gene, CDR1 is SNHLY and CDR2 is FYNNEI. The CDR3 spells CASSFQRLAGGSKAGELFF. Here the CDR3 DNA reads TGTGCCAGCAGTTTCCAGCGACTAGCGGGGGGCTCAAAGGCCGGGGAGCTGTTTTTT.

The gene calls are TRBV7-3 and TRBJ2-1, with 12 nucleotides matching TRBD2. This CDR3 has 14 amino acids. The V segment lost 3 bases and the J segment 10 bases; nucleotides outside the gene matches: 4. CDR1 and CDR2 from the germline V gene are SGHTA and FQGTGA. Written as DNA, the CDR3 is TGTGCCAGCAGCTTGGCTAGCGGGAGGGGAGAGCAGTTCTTC. This gives the protein CASSLASGRGEQFF.

This chain links TRBV25-1 with TRBJ2-3; D possibly corresponds to TRBD2 (5 bases). The CDR3 contains 13 residues. Germline values: CDR1 MGHDK, CDR2 SYGVNS. Trimming took 2 bases from V and 5 from J, leaving 8 bases between them. The CDR3 DNA is TGTGCCAGCAGTGAAGGAGGTAGAGATACGCAGTATTTT. This codes for CASSEGGRDTQYF.

The rearrangement joins TRBV11-2 to TRBJ1-2, with 7 bases aligning to TRBD1. Looked up from germline, CDR1 is SGHAT and CDR2 is FQNNGV. This CDR3 region has 13 residues. V shed 4 bases and J 7 bases; nucleotides not matched to a gene: 6. The CDR3 DNA is TGTGCCAGCAGCTCCAGGGGGGTCGCTGGCTACACCTTC. Residues: CASSSRGVAGYTF.

V is TRBV11-2 and J is TRBJ2-7; 7 nucleotides match TRBD2. Germline loops: CDR1 SGHAT, CDR2 FQNNGV. V lost 1 base, J lost 3 bases, and 0 bases stayed unmatched. The CDR3 runs 13 residues. The chain's CDR3 is CASSLVAGYEQYF. CDR3 nucleotides: TGTGCCAGCAGCTTAGTAGCGGGCTACGAGCAGTACTTC.

The chain is built from TRBV9 and TRBJ2-7, with 7 nucleotides matching TRBD2. CDR1 is SGDLS, CDR2 YYNGEE, per germline. With 3 bases clipped from V and 4 bases from J, the junction kept 7 bases outside the gene matches. The CDR3 has 14 amino acids. CDR3 nucleotides: TGTGCCAGCAGCGCGGGGCTAGCGGCATACGAGCAGTACTTC. The encoded protein is CASSAGLAAYEQYF.

The chain is built from TRBV6-5 and TRBJ1-1; D unclear. This CDR3 contains 14 residues. Germline-derived CDR1 and CDR2 are MNHEY and SVGAGI. V was clipped by 9 bases and J by 1 base, with 15 bases between them. The CDR3 DNA reads TGTGCCAGTCAACTCCGGGGAACGAACACTGAAGCTTTCTTT. Protein: CASQLRGTNTEAFF.

J is TRBJ1-4 and V is TRBV12-2; the table's D call of TRBD1 was not tested on the DNA. TRBV12-2 is flagged as a pseudogene. The CDR3 is made up of 14 amino acids. CDR3 in amino acids: CASRQQGKDEKLFF. The DNA of the CDR3 is TGTGCAAGTCGCCAACAGGGGAAAGATGAAAAACTGTTTTTT.

V gene TRBV19 combines with J gene TRBJ2-1; 13 nucleotides agree with TRBD2. Per germline, CDR1 LNHDA and CDR2 SQIVND (reference sequence). V dropped 9 bases and J dropped 8; count of bases not matched to a gene: 28. CDR3 size: 21 residues. The CDR3 reads CARREPLLGLAGTSPGDEQFF. As DNA, the CDR3 is TGTGCCAGAAGAGAACCCTTGCTGGGACTAGCGGGGACTTCGCCGGGGGATGAGCAGTTCTTC.

Many counts were recorded for this clone. The chain joins TRBV5-6 to TRBJ1-1, with D unresolved. The CDR3 length is 14 residues. Germline CDR1 SGHDT, CDR2 YYEEEE. V was cut by 3 bases and J by 5 bases, with 14 bases left in between. The CDR3 DNA is TGTGCCAGCAGCTGGGGAGAGGGATGGACTGAAGCTTTCTTT. It yields the protein CASSWGEGWTEAFF. Variable domain in full (rest from reference TRBV5-6 and TRBJ1-1): DAGVTQSPTHLIKTRGQQVTLRCSPKSGHDTVSWYQQALGQGPQFIFQYYEEEERQRGNFPDRFSGHQFPNYSSELNVNALLLGDSALYLCASSWGEGWTEAFFGQGTRLTVV.

The rearrangement joins TRBV28 to TRBJ2-3; 9 bases align to TRBD2. Unmatched junction bases numbered 16, after V lost 4 bases and J lost 2 bases. The length of the CDR3 is 19 residues. Germline loops: CDR1 MDHEN, CDR2 SYDVKM. The CDR3 protein is CASSSPWGEREVPTDTQYF. The CDR3 region has the DNA TGTGCCAGCAGTTCCCCCTGGGGGGAGCGGGAGGTTCCCACAGATACGCAGTATTTT.

The chain combines TRBV2 with TRBJ1-1, with 9 bases aligning to TRBD1. The trim removed 5 bases at V and 1 base at J, leaving 2 bases unmatched. The germline V gene has CDR1 SNHLY and CDR2 FYNNEI. The length of the CDR3 is 14 residues. The CDR3 loop is CASSKQGANTEAFF. CDR3 in DNA: TGTGCCAGCAGTAAACAGGGGGCGAACACTGAAGCTTTCTTT.